This T cell receptor (beta chain) was captured in a study of blood T cell repertoires in COVID-19. The overall study: The samples span acute and convalescent COVID-19 from the United States, Italy and Spain. T cells, B-cell-depleted T cells, or PBMCs supplied cDNA or gDNA.

Original processing notes: Amplification of reference gene primers was used by the study to estimate nucleated cell counts. Clones were sequenced by immunoSEQ multiplex PCR, and TCRdb holds only the in-frame ones, with some missing. V, J and clone size were drawn from that table, and D and trimming were deduced from the DNA. Here the sample spans about 220,000 clones, 86% being singletons. Trimming pared 3 bases from V and 14 bases from J, leaving 23 bases between. The CDR3 is 16 residues long. Germline CDR1 is MNHNS and CDR2 is SASEGT. V and J are TRBV6-1 and TRBJ1-6; tentative D call: TRBD1 (5 bases). The sequence came from a man aged 30 to 45 who had recovered from COVID-19. The sequencing input was peripheral blood. The CDR3, as DNA: TGTGCCAGCAGTGACCTTTTCTCAGGGAAGGCTCAGTCCCTCCACTTT. Translating it yields CASSDLFSGKAQSLHF.